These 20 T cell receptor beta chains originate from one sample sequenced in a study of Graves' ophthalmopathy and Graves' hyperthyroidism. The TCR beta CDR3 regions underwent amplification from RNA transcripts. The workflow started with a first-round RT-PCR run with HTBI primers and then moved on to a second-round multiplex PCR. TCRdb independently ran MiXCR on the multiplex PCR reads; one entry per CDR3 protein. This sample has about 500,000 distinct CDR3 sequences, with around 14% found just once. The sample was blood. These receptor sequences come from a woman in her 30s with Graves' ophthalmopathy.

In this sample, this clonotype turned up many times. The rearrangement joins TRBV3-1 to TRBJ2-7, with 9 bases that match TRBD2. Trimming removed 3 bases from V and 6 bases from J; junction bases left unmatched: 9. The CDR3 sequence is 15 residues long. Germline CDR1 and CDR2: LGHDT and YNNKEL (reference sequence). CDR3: CASSQGGVSGSEQYF. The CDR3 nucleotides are TGTGCCAGCAGCCAGGGGGGTGTTAGCGGGAGCGAGCAGTACTTC.

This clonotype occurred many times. CDR3: CASHGHANTEAFF. In DNA form, the CDR3 reads TGTGCCTCCCACGGACACGCGAACACTGAAGCTTTCTTT. V is TRBV30 and J is TRBJ1-1; TRBD1 is a possible D gene (5 bases). The CDR3 is 13 amino acids. V lost 7 bases, J lost 1 base, and 13 bases lay in between. The germline V gene encodes CDR1 GTSNPN and CDR2 SVGIG (reference sequence).

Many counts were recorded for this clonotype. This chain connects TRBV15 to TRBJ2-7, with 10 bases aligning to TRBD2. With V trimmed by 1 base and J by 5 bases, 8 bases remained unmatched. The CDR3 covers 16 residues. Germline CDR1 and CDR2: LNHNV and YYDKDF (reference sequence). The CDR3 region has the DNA TGTGCCACCAGCAGAGGGGGCCTAGCGGGAGCCCACGAGCAGTACTTC. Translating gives CATSRGGLAGAHEQYF.

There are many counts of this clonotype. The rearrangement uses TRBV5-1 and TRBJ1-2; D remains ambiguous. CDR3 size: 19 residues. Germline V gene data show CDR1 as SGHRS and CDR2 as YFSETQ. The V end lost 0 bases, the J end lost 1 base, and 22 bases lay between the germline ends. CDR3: CASSLAPYLASGNNYGYTF. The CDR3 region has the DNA TGCGCCAGCAGCTTGGCTCCATATCTCGCGTCGGGCAATAACTATGGCTACACCTTC.

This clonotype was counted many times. For the CDR3, the DNA is TGTGCCAGCACCATTAGGGCGGGGAACACTGAAGCTTTCTTT. This codes for CASTIRAGNTEAFF. The chain couples TRBV6-1 to TRBJ1-1; D call uncertain. Per the germline V gene, CDR1 is MNHNS and CDR2 is SASEGT. The CDR3 consists of 14 residues. Trimming removed 7 bases at V and 1 base at J, with 13 bases between.

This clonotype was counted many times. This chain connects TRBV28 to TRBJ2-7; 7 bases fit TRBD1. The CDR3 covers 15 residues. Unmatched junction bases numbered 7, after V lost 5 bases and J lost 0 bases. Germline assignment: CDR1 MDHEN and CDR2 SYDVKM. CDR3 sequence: CASSTYRGSSYEQYF. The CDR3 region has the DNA TGTGCCAGCAGTACCTACAGGGGAAGCTCCTACGAGCAGTACTTC.

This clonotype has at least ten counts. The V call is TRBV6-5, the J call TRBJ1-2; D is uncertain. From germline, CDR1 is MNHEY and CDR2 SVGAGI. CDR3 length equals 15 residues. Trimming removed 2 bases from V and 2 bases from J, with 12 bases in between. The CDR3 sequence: CASSYGFGTNYGYTF. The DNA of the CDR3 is TGTGCCAGCAGTTACGGGTTTGGAACCAACTATGGCTACACCTTC.

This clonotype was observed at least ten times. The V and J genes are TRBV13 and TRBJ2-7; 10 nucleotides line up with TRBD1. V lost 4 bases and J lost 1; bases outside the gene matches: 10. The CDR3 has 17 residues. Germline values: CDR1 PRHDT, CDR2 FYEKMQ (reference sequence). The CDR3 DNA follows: TGTGCCAGCAGCTCGCTTATTCCGGGACAGGGGTCCTACGAGCAGTACTTC. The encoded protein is CASSSLIPGQGSYEQYF.

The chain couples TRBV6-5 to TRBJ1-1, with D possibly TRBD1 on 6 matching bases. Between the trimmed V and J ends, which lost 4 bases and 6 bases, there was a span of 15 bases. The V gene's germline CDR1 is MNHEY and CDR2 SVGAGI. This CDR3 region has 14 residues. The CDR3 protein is CASSSETGTAEAFF. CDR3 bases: TGTGCCAGCAGTTCAGAAACAGGGACGGCTGAAGCTTTCTTT.

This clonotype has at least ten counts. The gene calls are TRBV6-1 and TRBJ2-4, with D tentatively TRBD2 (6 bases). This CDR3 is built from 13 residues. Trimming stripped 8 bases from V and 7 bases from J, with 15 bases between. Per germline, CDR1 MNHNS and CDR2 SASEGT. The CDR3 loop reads CASSNGGINIQYF. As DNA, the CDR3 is TGTGCCAGCTCAAATGGGGGGATCAACATTCAGTACTTC.

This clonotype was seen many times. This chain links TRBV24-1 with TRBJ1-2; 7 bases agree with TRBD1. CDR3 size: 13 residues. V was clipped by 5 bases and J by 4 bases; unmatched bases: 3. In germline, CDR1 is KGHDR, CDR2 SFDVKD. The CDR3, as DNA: TGTGCCACCAGTGCAGGGGGGGGCTATGGCTACACCTTC. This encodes CATSAGGGYGYTF.

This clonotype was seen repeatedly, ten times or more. The CDR3: CASSNGLADTDTQYF. CDR3 coding DNA: TGTGCCAGCAGTAACGGACTAGCGGACACAGATACGCAGTATTTT. The chain employs TRBV6-2 or TRBV6-3 and TRBJ2-3; 10 bases are shared with TRBD2. CDR1 MNHEY and CDR2 SVGEGT come from the germline V gene. The CDR3 is 15 amino acids. After removal of 5 bases from V and 2 bases from J, the junction contained 4 bases not matched to a gene.

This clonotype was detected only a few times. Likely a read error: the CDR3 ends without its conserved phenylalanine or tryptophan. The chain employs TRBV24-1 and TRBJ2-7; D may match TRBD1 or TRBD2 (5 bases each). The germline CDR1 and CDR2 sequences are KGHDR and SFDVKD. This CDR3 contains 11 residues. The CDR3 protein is CATSGGYEQYC. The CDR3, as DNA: TGTGCTACCAGTGGGGGTTACGAGCAGTACTGC.

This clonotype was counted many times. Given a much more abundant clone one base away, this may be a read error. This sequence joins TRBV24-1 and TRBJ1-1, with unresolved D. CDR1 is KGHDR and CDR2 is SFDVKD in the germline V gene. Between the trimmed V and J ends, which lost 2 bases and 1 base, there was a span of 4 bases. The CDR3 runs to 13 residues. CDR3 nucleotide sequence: TGTGCCACCAGTGATTACAGGAACACTGAAGCTTTCTTT. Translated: CATSDYRNTEAFF.

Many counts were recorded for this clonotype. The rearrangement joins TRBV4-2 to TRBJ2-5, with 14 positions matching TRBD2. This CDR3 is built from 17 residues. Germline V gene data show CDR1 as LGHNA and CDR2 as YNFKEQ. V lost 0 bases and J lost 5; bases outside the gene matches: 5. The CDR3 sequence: CASSQDRRTSGGETQYF. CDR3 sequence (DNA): TGTGCCAGCAGCCAAGACCGCCGGACTAGCGGGGGGGAGACCCAGTACTTC.

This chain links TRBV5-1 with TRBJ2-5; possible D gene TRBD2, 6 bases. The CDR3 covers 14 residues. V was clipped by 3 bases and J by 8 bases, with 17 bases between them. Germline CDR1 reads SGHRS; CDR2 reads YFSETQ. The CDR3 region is CASSWGGDSSTQYF. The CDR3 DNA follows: TGCGCCAGCAGCTGGGGCGGGGACTCCAGTACCCAGTACTTC.

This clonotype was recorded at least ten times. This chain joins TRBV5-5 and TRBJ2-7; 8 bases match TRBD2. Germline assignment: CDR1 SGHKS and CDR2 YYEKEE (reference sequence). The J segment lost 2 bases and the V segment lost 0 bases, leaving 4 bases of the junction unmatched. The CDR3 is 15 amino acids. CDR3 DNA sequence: TGTGCCAGCAGCTTGGGTAGCGGGGTAACCTACGAGCAGTACTTC. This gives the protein CASSLGSGVTYEQYF.

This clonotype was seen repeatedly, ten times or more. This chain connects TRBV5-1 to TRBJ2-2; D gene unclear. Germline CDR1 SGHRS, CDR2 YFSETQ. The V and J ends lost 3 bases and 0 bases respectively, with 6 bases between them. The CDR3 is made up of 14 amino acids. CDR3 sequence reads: CASSWTSNTGELFF. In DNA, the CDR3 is TGCGCCAGCAGCTGGACCTCGAACACCGGGGAGCTGTTTTTT.

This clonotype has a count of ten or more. The CDR3 spells CATFYGYEQYF. The DNA of the CDR3 is TGTGCCACTTTCTACGGCTACGAGCAGTACTTC. The V call is TRBV27, the J call TRBJ2-7; D not resolved. Germline CDR1 MNHEY, CDR2 SMNVEV (reference sequence). The CDR3 has 11 amino acids. V was cut by 10 bases and J by 3 bases, with 10 bases left in between.

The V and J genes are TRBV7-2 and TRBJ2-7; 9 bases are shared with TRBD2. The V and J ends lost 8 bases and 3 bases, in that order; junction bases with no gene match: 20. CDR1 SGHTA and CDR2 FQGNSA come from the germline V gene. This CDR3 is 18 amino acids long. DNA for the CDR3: TGTGCCAGCGAAGTTAGCGGGGGAATCGGAATATCCCTCTACGAGCAGTACTTC. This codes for CASEVSGGIGISLYEQYF.